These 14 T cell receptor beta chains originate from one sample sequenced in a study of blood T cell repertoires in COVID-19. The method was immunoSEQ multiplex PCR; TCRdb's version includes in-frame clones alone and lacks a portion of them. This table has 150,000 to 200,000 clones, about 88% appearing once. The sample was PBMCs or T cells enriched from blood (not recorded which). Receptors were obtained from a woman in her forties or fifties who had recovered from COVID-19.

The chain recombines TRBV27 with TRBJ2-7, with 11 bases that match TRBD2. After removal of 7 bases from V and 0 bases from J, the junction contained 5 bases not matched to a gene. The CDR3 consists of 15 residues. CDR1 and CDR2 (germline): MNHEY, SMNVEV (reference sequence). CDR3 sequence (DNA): TGTGCCAGCAAACCGGGACTAGCGGACTCCTACGAGCAGTACTTC. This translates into CASKPGLADSYEQYF.

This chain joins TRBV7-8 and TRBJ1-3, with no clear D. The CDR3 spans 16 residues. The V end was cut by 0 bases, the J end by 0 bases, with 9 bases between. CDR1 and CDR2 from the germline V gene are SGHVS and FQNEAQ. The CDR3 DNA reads TGTGCCAGCAGCTTAGCGCAGGCAGACTCTGGAAACACCATATATTTT. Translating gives CASSLAQADSGNTIYF.

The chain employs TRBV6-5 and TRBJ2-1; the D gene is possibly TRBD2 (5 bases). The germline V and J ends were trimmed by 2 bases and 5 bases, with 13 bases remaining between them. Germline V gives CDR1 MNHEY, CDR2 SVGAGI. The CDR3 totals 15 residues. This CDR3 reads CASSYSGGSDNEQFF. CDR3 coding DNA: TGTGCCAGCAGTTACAGCGGAGGTTCGGACAATGAGCAGTTCTTC.

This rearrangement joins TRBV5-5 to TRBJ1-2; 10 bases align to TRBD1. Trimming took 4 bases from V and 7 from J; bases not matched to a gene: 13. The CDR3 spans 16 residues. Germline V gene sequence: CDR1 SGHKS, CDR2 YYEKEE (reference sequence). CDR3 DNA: TGTGCCAGCAGCCCTGCCCCTGACAGGGGGCGCGGTGGCTACACCTTC. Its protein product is CASSPAPDRGRGGYTF.

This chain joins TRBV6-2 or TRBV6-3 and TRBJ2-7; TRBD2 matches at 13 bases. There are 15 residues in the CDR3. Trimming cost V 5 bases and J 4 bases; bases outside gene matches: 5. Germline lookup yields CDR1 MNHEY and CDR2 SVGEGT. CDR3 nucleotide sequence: TGTGCCAGCAGTCAACGACTAGCGGGAGGTTACGAGCAGTACTTC. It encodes CASSQRLAGGYEQYF.

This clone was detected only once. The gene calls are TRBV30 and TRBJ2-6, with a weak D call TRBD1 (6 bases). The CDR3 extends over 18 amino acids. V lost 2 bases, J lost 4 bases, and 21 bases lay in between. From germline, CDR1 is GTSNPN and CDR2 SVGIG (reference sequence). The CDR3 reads CAWSPPKRGSLGANVLTF. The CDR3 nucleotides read TGTGCCTGGAGTCCCCCAAAAAGGGGGTCTCTGGGGGCCAACGTCCTGACTTTC.

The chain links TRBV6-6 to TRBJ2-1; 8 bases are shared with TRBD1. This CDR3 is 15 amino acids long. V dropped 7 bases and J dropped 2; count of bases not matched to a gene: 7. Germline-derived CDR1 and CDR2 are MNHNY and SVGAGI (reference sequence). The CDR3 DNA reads TGTGCCAGCAAAACAGGGGGTGAGACCTACAATGAGCAGTTCTTC. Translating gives CASKTGGETYNEQFF.

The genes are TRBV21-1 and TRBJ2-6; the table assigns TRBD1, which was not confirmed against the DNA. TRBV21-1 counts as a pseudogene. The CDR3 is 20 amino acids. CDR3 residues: CASSKAGYGTGVAGANVLTF. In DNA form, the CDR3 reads TGTGCCAGCAGCAAAGCGGGGTATGGGACAGGGGTTGCTGGGGCCAACGTCCTGACTTTC.

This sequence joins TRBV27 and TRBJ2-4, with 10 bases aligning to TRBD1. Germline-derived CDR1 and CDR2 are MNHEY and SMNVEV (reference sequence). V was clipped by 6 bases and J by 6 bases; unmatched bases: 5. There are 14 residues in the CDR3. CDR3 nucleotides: TGTGCCAGCAGCGACAGGGGGCCGGTAAACATTCAGTACTTC. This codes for CASSDRGPVNIQYF.

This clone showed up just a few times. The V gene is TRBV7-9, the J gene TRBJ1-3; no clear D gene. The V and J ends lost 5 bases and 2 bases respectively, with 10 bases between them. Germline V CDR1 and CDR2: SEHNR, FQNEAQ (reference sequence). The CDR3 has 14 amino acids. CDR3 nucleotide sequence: TGTGCCAGCAGCCCAGGAGGGCCTGGAAACACCATATATTTT. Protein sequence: CASSPGGPGNTIYF. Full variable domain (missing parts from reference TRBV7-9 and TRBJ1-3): DTGVSQNPRHKITKRGQNVTFRCDPISEHNRLYWYRQTLGQGPEFLTYFQNEAQLEKSRLLSDRFSAERPKGSFSTLEIQRTEQGDSAMYLCASSPGGPGNTIYFGEGSWLTVV.

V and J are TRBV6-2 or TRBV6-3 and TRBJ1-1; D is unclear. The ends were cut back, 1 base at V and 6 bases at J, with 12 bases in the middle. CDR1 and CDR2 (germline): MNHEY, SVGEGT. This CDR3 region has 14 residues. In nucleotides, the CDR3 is TGTGCCAGCAGTTACTTCGCAGGAGGGTCTGAAGCTTTCTTT. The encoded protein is CASSYFAGGSEAFF.

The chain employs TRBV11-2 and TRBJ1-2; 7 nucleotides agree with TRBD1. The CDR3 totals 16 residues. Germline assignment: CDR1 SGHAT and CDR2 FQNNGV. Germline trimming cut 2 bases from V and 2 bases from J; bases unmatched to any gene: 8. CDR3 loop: CASSLQYPTGNYGYTF. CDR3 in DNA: TGTGCCAGCAGCTTACAATACCCGACAGGGAACTATGGCTACACCTTC.

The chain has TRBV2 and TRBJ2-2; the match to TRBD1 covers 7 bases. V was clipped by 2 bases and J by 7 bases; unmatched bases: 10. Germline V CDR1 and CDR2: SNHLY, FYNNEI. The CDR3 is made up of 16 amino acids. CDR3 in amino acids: CASSELTTGTVGELFF. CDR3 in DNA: TGTGCCAGCAGTGAACTCACGACAGGGACGGTCGGGGAGCTGTTTTTT.

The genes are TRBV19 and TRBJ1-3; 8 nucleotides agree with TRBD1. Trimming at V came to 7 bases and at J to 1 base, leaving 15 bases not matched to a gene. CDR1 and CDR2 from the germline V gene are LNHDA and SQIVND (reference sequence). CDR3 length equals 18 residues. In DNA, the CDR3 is TGTGCCAGTAAGGTGGGCCTGGCAGGGGGCTTATCTGGAAACACCATATATTTT. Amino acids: CASKVGLAGGLSGNTIYF.